The 30 T cell receptor beta chains in this list originate from one sample, sequenced in a study of vaccination effects on CD4 cells after COVID-19. Using immunoSEQ multiplex PCR, the repertoire was profiled, and TCRdb retains in-frame clones only, with some absent. In the table there are around 66,000 clones, over 70% of which are singletons. These receptors have no identified antigens. Antigen-specific CD4+ T cells were expanded with viral peptide pools in the ViraFEST assay before sequencing. Following 10 days of culture, CD4+ T cells were isolated. The vaccine recipients had no prior SARS-CoV-2 infection, with negative nucleocapsid antibodies. The sequencing here drew on CD4+ T cells from PBMCs cultured with HCoV-OC43 spike peptides, taken before COVID-19 vaccination. As for subset: HCoV-OC43 spike overlapping peptide pool stimulation. The receptors were sampled from a human donor who received a COVID-19 vaccine.

The rearrangement joins TRBV5-6 to TRBJ1-2, with D possibly matching TRBD1 (6 bases). The V end lost 4 bases, the J end lost 0 bases, and 13 bases lay between the germline ends. Germline lookup yields CDR1 SGHDT and CDR2 YYEEEE. The CDR3 runs 15 residues. The CDR3 DNA reads as TGTGCCAGCAGCCCCGGACAGAGAGCTAACTATGGCTACACCTTC. Its translation: CASSPGQRANYGYTF. Filled out from reference TRBV5-6 and TRBJ1-2, the complete variable domain reads DAGVTQSPTHLIKTRGQQVTLRCSPKSGHDTVSWYQQALGQGPQFIFQYYEEEERQRGNFPDRFSGHQFPNYSSELNVNALLLGDSALYLCASSPGQRANYGYTFGSGTRLTVV.

V gene TRBV27 combines with J gene TRBJ2-1, with 13 bases identical to TRBD2. In germline, CDR1 is MNHEY, CDR2 SMNVEV (reference sequence). The junction had 13 bases not matched to a gene; V was cut back by 10 bases and J by 7 bases. There are 16 residues in the CDR3. The CDR3 coding sequence is TGTGCCACGAGACTAGCGGGGGGCCTTTACGGGAATGAGCAGTTCTTC. Its translation is CATRLAGGLYGNEQFF.

This chain joins TRBV21-1 and TRBJ2-4; the table assigns TRBD1, which was not confirmed against the DNA. TRBV21-1 is annotated as a pseudogene. CDR3 length equals 17 residues. CDR3 nucleotide sequence: TGTGCCAGCAGCAAGGAGACAGGTAGTGTCGCCAAAAACATTCAGTACTTC. It specifies CASSKETGSVAKNIQYF.

The V gene is TRBV4-3, the J gene TRBJ1-1; D ambiguous. V dropped 0 bases and J dropped 5 bases, with 16 bases sitting between them. CDR3 size: 16 residues. Germline V gene sequence: CDR1 LGHNA, CDR2 YSLEER. DNA of the CDR3: TGCGCCAGCAGCCAAGACCGGCCGGGAGCCGGGACTGAAGCTTTCTTT. Amino acid sequence: CASSQDRPGAGTEAFF.

The CDR3 here is CASSFSVNQETQYF. For the CDR3, the DNA is TGTGCCAGCAGCTTCTCAGTGAACCAAGAGACCCAGTACTTC. The chain employs TRBV7-2 and TRBJ2-5; D not resolved. The CDR3 runs to 14 residues. Germline CDR1 SGHTA, CDR2 FQGNSA. V lost 3 bases and J lost 0, with 8 bases in between.

The chain couples TRBV18 to TRBJ2-5; TRBD1 is a possible D gene (6 bases). The V gene's germline CDR1 is KGHSH and CDR2 LQKENI. The V end was cut by 1 base, the J end by 0 bases, with 9 bases between. This CDR3 has 15 amino acids. The chain's CDR3 is CASSPLSGDQETQYF. The CDR3, as DNA: TGTGCCAGCTCACCACTTTCAGGGGACCAAGAGACCCAGTACTTC.

V is TRBV7-9 and J is TRBJ2-3; 7 bases map to TRBD2. This CDR3 region has 17 residues. V lost 5 bases, J lost 0 bases, and 11 bases stayed unmatched. Germline loops: CDR1 SEHNR, CDR2 FQNEAQ (reference sequence). DNA of the CDR3: TGTGCCAGCAGCAAGCAGGCGCGGGGGTCTAGCACAGATACGCAGTATTTT. It codes for CASSKQARGSSTDTQYF. Drawing the rest from reference TRBV7-9 and TRBJ2-3, the complete variable domain is DTGVSQNPRHKITKRGQNVTFRCDPISEHNRLYWYRQTLGQGPEFLTYFQNEAQLEKSRLLSDRFSAERPKGSFSTLEIQRTEQGDSAMYLCASSKQARGSSTDTQYFGPGTRLTVL.

This clone was picked up a small number of times. V and J are TRBV6-2 or TRBV6-3 and TRBJ2-3, with D perhaps assigned TRBD1 or TRBD2 (5 bases each). The V end was cut by 5 bases, the J end by 3 bases, with 24 bases between. Looked up from germline, CDR1 is MNHEY and CDR2 is SVGEGT. The CDR3 covers 18 residues. The CDR3 coding sequence is TGTGCCAGCAGTCCGCACGAGGGACGGATCTCTTCTACAGATACGCAGTATTTT. This gives the protein CASSPHEGRISSTDTQYF.

The chain is built from TRBV18 and TRBJ1-1; no clear D. Germline loops: CDR1 KGHSH, CDR2 LQKENI. There are 17 residues in the CDR3. V lost 0 bases to trimming and J lost 1 base, with 15 bases between them. The CDR3, as DNA: TGTGCCAGCTCACCACCGCTCGGGGAAGGGAAGAACACTGAAGCTTTCTTT. Translated: CASSPPLGEGKNTEAFF.

V and J are TRBV5-1 and TRBJ2-7, with 10 bases lining up with TRBD1. The length of the CDR3 is 18 residues. Trimming at V came to 7 bases and at J to 1 base, leaving 17 bases not matched to a gene. Germline V lookup: CDR1 SGHRS, CDR2 YFSETQ. CDR3 DNA: TGCGCCAGCCCGGGGCCGGGACAGGGGTTCCCCTCTTCCTACGAGCAGTACGTC. This encodes CASPGPGQGFPSSYEQYV.

This clone turned up a few times. The J gene is TRBJ2-2, the V gene TRBV19; no reliable D call. CDR1 is LNHDA, CDR2 SQIVND, per germline (reference sequence). The CDR3 consists of 21 residues. V lost 6 bases and J lost 2, with 31 bases in between. Written as DNA, the CDR3 is TGTGCCAGTAGATACCTCTCTACCAACGTGAGGCCGTTCGTTAACACCGGGGAGCTGTTTTTT. Its protein product is CASRYLSTNVRPFVNTGELFF.

CDR3 DNA sequence: TGTGCCACCCGGGAGAGCGGGGGGGGGCCCCAGCATTTT. Amino acids: CATRESGGGPQHF. The chain couples TRBV24-1 to TRBJ1-5; TRBD1 might be the D (5 bases). The germline V and J ends were trimmed by 9 bases and 9 bases, with 17 bases remaining between them. Germline V gives CDR1 KGHDR, CDR2 SFDVKD. CDR3 length: 13 residues.

CDR3 sequence: CASSLGADTQYF. The CDR3, as DNA: TGTGCCAGCAGCTTGGGAGCAGATACGCAGTATTTT. V is TRBV7-3 and J is TRBJ2-3; a weak D match, TRBD2 (5 bases). The CDR3 runs to 12 residues. Germline-derived CDR1 and CDR2 are SGHTA and FQGTGA. The V and J ends lost 3 bases and 4 bases respectively, with 5 bases between them.

The gene calls are TRBV9 and TRBJ2-2; D uncertain. The CDR3 extends over 13 amino acids. V was cut by 3 bases and J by 3 bases, with 6 bases left in between. Germline-derived CDR1 and CDR2 are SGDLS and YYNGEE. The CDR3 DNA sequence: TGTGCCAGCAGCGGGGGTCACACCGGGGAGCTGTTTTTT. Translation: CASSGGHTGELFF.

The genes are TRBV7-2 and TRBJ2-5, with 7 bases that match TRBD2. Germline CDR1 reads SGHTA; CDR2 reads FQGNSA. V trimming: 3 bases; J trimming: 3 bases; junction bases outside the gene matches: 7. CDR3 size: 15 residues. CDR3 amino acids: CASSFGGGLEETQYF. DNA for the CDR3: TGTGCCAGCAGCTTCGGCGGGGGTCTCGAAGAGACCCAGTACTTC.

This chain joins TRBV6-5 and TRBJ2-5, with D unresolved. This CDR3 has 16 amino acids. Trimming removed 2 bases from V and 0 bases from J, with 13 bases in between. Germline V gene lookup returns CDR1 MNHEY and CDR2 SVGAGI. CDR3 region: CASSYGVRLDQETQYF. The CDR3 nucleotides read TGTGCCAGCAGTTACGGCGTGAGGCTGGACCAAGAGACCCAGTACTTC.

The chain employs TRBV7-8 and TRBJ1-4, with 7 bases aligning to TRBD1. Germline V gene lookup returns CDR1 SGHVS and CDR2 FQNEAQ. The CDR3 spans 15 residues. Trimming cost V 5 bases and J 4 bases; bases outside gene matches: 7. Here the CDR3 reads CASSRDGTVNEKLFF. Here the CDR3 DNA reads TGTGCCAGCAGCCGAGATGGGACAGTTAATGAAAAACTGTTTTTT.

The V and J genes are TRBV29-1 and TRBJ1-2; D is perhaps TRBD1 (6 bases). The CDR3 covers 11 residues. Germline V gives CDR1 SQVTM, CDR2 ANQGSEA. Trimming cost V 6 bases and J 8 bases, with 13 bases left between them. CDR3: CSVSEGEGYTF. The CDR3 DNA follows: TGCAGCGTCTCCGAGGGGGAGGGCTACACCTTC. Full variable domain (remainder filled in from reference TRBV29-1 and TRBJ1-2): SAVISQKPSRDICQRGTSLTIQCQVDSQVTMMFWYRQQPGQSLTLIATANQGSEATYESGFVIDKFPISRPNLTFSTLTVSNMSPEDSSIYLCSVSEGEGYTFGSGTRLTVV.

The chain employs TRBV7-3 and TRBJ2-3, with D possibly called TRBD1 or TRBD2 (5 bases each). Deletions cut 1 base from V and 5 bases from J, with 10 bases between. The germline gives CDR1 SGHTA, CDR2 FQGTGA. The CDR3 has 14 amino acids. The CDR3 region is CASSLMGTGDTQYF. For the CDR3, the DNA is TGTGCCAGCAGCTTAATGGGGACGGGAGATACGCAGTATTTT.

The chain couples TRBV28 to TRBJ1-2; TRBD1 might be the D (6 bases). Germline V CDR1 and CDR2: MDHEN, SYDVKM. V gave up 6 bases and J gave up 2 bases, with 13 bases separating them. This CDR3 is built from 14 residues. In DNA, the CDR3 is TGTGCCAGCAGCGAGACACAGGGAAACTATGGCTACACCTTC. It translates to CASSETQGNYGYTF.

This chain uses TRBV29-1 with TRBJ2-2; 9 bases map to TRBD1. The V gene end was trimmed by 7 bases and the J gene end by 6 bases; junction bases not matched to a gene: 6. Germline CDR1 and CDR2: SQVTM and ANQGSEA. This CDR3 has 13 residues. CDR3 sequence: CSAGQGLAGELFF. The CDR3 DNA follows: TGCAGCGCCGGACAGGGGTTAGCCGGGGAGCTGTTTTTT.

The V call is TRBV5-1, the J call TRBJ2-4, with D perhaps being TRBD1 or TRBD2 (5 bases each). CDR1 is SGHRS, CDR2 YFSETQ, per germline. This CDR3 comprises 15 residues. V was cut by 3 bases and J by 7 bases, with 17 bases left in between. CDR3 bases: TGCGCCAGCAGCTCGGGCAGCGAGGGACGGAACATTCAGTACTTC. This encodes CASSSGSEGRNIQYF.

This clone was seen only a few times. This chain connects TRBV3-1 (or the pseudogene TRBV3-2) to TRBJ2-7, with D unresolved. CDR1 and CDR2 (germline): LGHDT, YNNKEL (reference sequence). This CDR3 has 13 amino acids. The germline V and J ends were trimmed by 2 bases and 0 bases, with 5 bases remaining between them. CDR3 nucleotide sequence: TGTGCCAGCAGCCAATCAATCTCCTACGAGCAGTACGTC. This codes for CASSQSISYEQYV.

This sequence joins TRBV2 and TRBJ2-7, with 11 bases fitting TRBD1. After removal of 7 bases from V and 7 bases from J, the junction contained 6 bases not matched to a gene. CDR1 and CDR2 from the germline V gene are SNHLY and FYNNEI. This CDR3 comprises 13 residues. The DNA for the CDR3 is TGTGCCAGCACGTGGACAGGGGGCGGAGAGCAGTACGTC. It codes for CASTWTGGGEQYV.

The J gene is TRBJ2-5, the V gene TRBV7-2, with D possibly being TRBD1 or TRBD2 (5 bases each). The V and J ends lost 2 bases and 1 base respectively, with 14 bases between them. This CDR3 has 16 amino acids. The germline V gene encodes CDR1 SGHTA and CDR2 FQGNSA. Here the CDR3 reads CASSLTRSGGQETQYF. The CDR3, as DNA: TGTGCCAGCAGCTTAACGAGAAGTGGGGGCCAAGAGACCCAGTACTTC.

This chain connects TRBV27 to TRBJ2-5, with 12 positions matching TRBD1. V was clipped by 2 bases and J by 7 bases; unmatched bases: 11. Per germline, CDR1 MNHEY and CDR2 SMNVEV (reference sequence). The CDR3 is 17 amino acids. The CDR3 DNA sequence: TGTGCCAGCAGTTTAAGCCTCGGGACAGGGGGCCGTTTGACCCAGTACTTC. Amino acids: CASSLSLGTGGRLTQYF.

This chain joins TRBV5-4 and TRBJ2-2, with 9 bases aligning to TRBD2. V dropped 4 bases and J dropped 6; count of bases not matched to a gene: 13. CDR3 length equals 17 residues. Germline lookup yields CDR1 SGHNT and CDR2 YYREEE (reference sequence). CDR3 region: CASSPFLGGGGAGELFF. DNA of the CDR3: TGTGCCAGCAGCCCATTCTTAGGTGGCGGGGGGGCCGGGGAGCTGTTTTTT.

The V call is TRBV28, the J call TRBJ1-2, with a possible D match to TRBD1 (5 bases). The CDR3 length is 14 residues. Trimming pared 1 base from V and 6 bases from J, leaving 12 bases between. The V gene's germline CDR1 is MDHEN and CDR2 SYDVKM. CDR3 region: CASSLLDIQNGYTF. The CDR3 coding sequence is TGTGCCAGCAGTTTATTGGACATCCAAAATGGCTACACCTTC.

This clone has just a few counts. The chain joins TRBV18 to TRBJ1-6; D is unresolved. Trimming took 6 bases from V and 15 from J, leaving 18 bases between them. The CDR3 contains 13 residues. The V gene's germline CDR1 is KGHSH and CDR2 LQKENI. The CDR3 loop reads CASSPGRTSRLHF. CDR3 DNA: TGTGCCAGCTCTCCTGGACGGACCTCCCGCCTCCACTTT.

This chain joins TRBV18 and TRBJ1-1; no clear D gene. Per germline, CDR1 KGHSH and CDR2 LQKENI. The CDR3 is 13 amino acids. Trimming took 4 bases from V and 1 from J, leaving 7 bases between them. CDR3 residues: CASSRTQNTEAFF. The DNA of the CDR3 is TGTGCCAGCTCACGTACACAGAACACTGAAGCTTTCTTT.